This T cell receptor (beta chain) was sequenced during a study of T cell repertoires in cytomegalovirus infection. Across the study: Selection of CMV epitopes for the study included recently identified HLA-C-restricted and well-studied HLA-B-restricted ones. CMV infection plus the matching HLA type was flagged by public TCR beta signatures.

A note on this clonotype: Its antigen remains unidentified.

Study findings and constraints: The response measured ex vivo was dominated by TCR beta clonotypes (HLA-C-restricted and CMV-specific). There were carriers of CMV plus the relevant HLA, and cumulative public TCR beta family frequency identified them.

CDR1 and CDR2 from the germline V gene are MDHEN and SYDVKM. Trimming took 7 bases from V and 1 from J, leaving 10 bases between them. The CDR3 has 13 amino acids. Each CDR3 protein is one row after TCRdb ran MiXCR on the reads. This table holds some 220,000 distinct CDR3 sequences, around two fifths found once. The clonotype comes from a human donor in good health (CMV status not recorded). Some clones in this sample may be carry-over from other donors' samples. The sample consisted of CD8+ T cells from cultured PBMCs, taken from culture after CMV antigen stimulation. This rearrangement joins TRBV28 to TRBJ1-2, with no clear D. The CDR3 region is CASTPMNNYGYTF. The CDR3 DNA follows: TGTGCCAGCACACCAATGAATAACTATGGCTACACCTTC.